This TCR beta chain was documented in a study of T cell repertoires in cytomegalovirus infection. Across the whole study: As its CMV epitopes, the study selected recently identified HLA-C-restricted and well-studied HLA-B-restricted targets. In public TCR beta signatures, there were indications of both CMV infection and matching HLA type. Whole-study findings and limits: Summed frequency of public TCR beta families distinguished CMV carriers with the relevant HLA. CMV-specific HLA-C-restricted TCR beta clonotypes dominated the ex vivo response.

V lost 5 bases and J lost 0; bases outside the gene matches: 14. This CDR3 has 19 amino acids. Per the germline V gene, CDR1 is SGHVS and CDR2 is FQNEAQ. TCRdb analysed the reads with MiXCR anew, one entry per CDR3 protein. The sample includes hundreds of thousands of distinct CDR3 sequences, around a third of them seen just once. As concerns this clonotype: Its cognate antigen is unknown.

This rearrangement joins TRBV7-8 to TRBJ1-5, with 9 bases aligning to TRBD1. This TCR came from a human donor in good health (CMV status not recorded). Some clones in this sample may be carry-over from other donors' samples. The specimen was cultured PBMCs, collected from culture after CMV antigen stimulation. CDR3 coding DNA: TGTGCCAGCAGCCACGGACAGGGGAAGTCCCCCTATAGCAATCAGCCCCAGCATTTT. Translating gives CASSHGQGKSPYSNQPQHF. The entire variable domain, with the rest obtained from reference TRBV7-8 and TRBJ1-5, is as follows: GAGVSQSPRYKVAKRGQDVALRCDPISGHVSLFWYQQALGQGPEFLTYFQNEAQLDKSGLPSDRFFAERPEGSVSTLKIQRTQQEDSAVYLCASSHGQGKSPYSNQPQHFGDGTRLSIL.